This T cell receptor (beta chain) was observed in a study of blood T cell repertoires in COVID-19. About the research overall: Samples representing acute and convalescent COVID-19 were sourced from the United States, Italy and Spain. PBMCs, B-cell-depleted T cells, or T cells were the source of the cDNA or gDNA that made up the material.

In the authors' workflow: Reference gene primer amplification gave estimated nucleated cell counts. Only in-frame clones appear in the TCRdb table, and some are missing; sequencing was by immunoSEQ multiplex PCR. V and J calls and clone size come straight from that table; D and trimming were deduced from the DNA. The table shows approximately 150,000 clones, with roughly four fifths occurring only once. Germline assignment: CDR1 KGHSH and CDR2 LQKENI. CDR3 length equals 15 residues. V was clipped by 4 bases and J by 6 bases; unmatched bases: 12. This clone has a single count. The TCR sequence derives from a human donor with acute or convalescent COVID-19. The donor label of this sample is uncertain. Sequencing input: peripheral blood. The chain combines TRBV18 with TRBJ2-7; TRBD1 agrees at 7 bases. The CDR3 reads CASSRRQGLLVEQYF. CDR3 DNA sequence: TGTGCCAGCTCACGGAGACAGGGTCTTCTCGTCGAGCAGTACTTC.